This TCR beta chain was identified during a study of beta chain features in type 1 diabetes. Across the whole study: Sorted cell examination encompassed about 110,000,000 cells across all samples. General study results and limits: With patients and controls alike, PCR might favor shorter templates to an equal degree. Researchers reported that naive, central memory and Treg TCRB repertoires appeared more similar in patients than in healthy donors. Among patients with Type 1 diabetes, TCRB CDR3s were moderately but significantly shorter in every one of the four CD4+ subsets. Individuals with type 1 diabetes displayed fewer insertions and more deletions at VDJ junctions.

Expressed TCRB transcripts were sequenced because the isolated RNA had all been reverse transcribed beforehand. TCRdb keeps only in-frame clones here, not all; method: immunoSEQ multiplex PCR. Of around 140,000 clones listed, roughly 10% are singletons. Concerning this clone: Its antigen is not identified.

Material: central memory CD4+ T cells from blood. The clonotype originates from a man aged 25-45 years with type 1 diabetes.

The CDR3 nucleotides are TGCGCCAGCGGTGGTAGTACGGGCCAAGAGACCCAGTACTTC. This codes for CASGGSTGQETQYF. The gene calls are TRBV10-2 and TRBJ2-5; D gene uncertain. CDR1 and CDR2 (germline): WSHSY, SAAADI. The CDR3 extends over 14 amino acids. V lost 8 bases and J 1 base, leaving 14 bases between the germline ends.